This TCR beta chain was recorded in a study of CD8 T cells in Susac syndrome. RNA in amounts of roughly 0.45 to 1 ug was reverse transcribed with random hexamers. TCRdb recomputed calls from the immunoSEQ multiplex PCR reads with MiXCR, one row per CDR3 protein. The sample holds some 180,000 distinct CDR3 sequences; around nine tenths are singletons and the top ten take approximately 0.086%. CD8+ and CD4+ T cells taken from blood had their TCR beta sequenced. Trimming took 6 bases from V and 7 from J, leaving 19 bases between them. Germline CDR1 reads SNHLY; CDR2 reads FYNNEI. There are 14 residues in the CDR3.

The TCR sequence derives from a human donor with Susac syndrome. The chain links TRBV2 to TRBJ2-7; TRBD1 is a possible D gene (6 bases). Sequencing was performed on CD4+ T cells from PBMCs. The CDR3 reads CASSAGTRRVEQYF. The CDR3 DNA follows: TGTGCCAGCAGCGCCGGGACACGGAGAGTTGAGCAGTACTTC.